This paragraph covers one TCR beta chain sequence. Its antigen is undetermined. CDR3 length: 14 amino acids. Germline CDR1 and CDR2: SNHLY and FYNNEI. Trimming cost V 6 bases and J 0 bases; bases outside gene matches: 4. The data derive from a study of response to subunit inactivated influenza vaccine. Overall study findings and caveats: The authors proposed limited new T cell recruitment per seasonal influenza vaccination.

Using its own MiXCR run on the RT-PCR reads, TCRdb lists one record per CDR3 protein. The repertoire holds around 520,000 distinct CDR3 sequences, with 25% as singletons. The origin of this receptor is a man aged 50-60 years who received an inactivated influenza vaccine. Specimen: CD4+ T cells sorted from PBMCs, collected roughly 5 days after vaccination. V gene TRBV2 combines with J gene TRBJ1-2, with 7 bases fitting TRBD1. The CDR3 here is CASRRDSANYGYTF. The CDR3 region has the DNA TGTGCCAGCAGAAGGGACAGCGCTAACTATGGCTACACCTTC.